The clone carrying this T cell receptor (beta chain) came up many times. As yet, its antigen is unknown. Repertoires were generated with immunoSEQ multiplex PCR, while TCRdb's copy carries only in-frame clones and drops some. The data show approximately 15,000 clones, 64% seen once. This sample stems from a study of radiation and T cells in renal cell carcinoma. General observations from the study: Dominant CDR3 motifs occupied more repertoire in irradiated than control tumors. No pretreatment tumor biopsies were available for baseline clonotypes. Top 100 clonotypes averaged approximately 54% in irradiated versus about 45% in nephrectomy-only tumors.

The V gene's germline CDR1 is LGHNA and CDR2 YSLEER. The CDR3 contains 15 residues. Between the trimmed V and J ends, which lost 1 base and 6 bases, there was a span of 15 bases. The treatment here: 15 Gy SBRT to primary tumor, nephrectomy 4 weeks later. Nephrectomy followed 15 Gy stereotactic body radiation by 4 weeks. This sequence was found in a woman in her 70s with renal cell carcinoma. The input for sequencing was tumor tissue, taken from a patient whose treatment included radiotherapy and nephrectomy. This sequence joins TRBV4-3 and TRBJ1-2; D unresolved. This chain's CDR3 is CASSQVEATGDGYTF. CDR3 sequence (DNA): TGCGCCAGCAGCCAAGTGGAGGCCACCGGAGATGGCTACACCTTC.